The clone carrying this T cell receptor beta chain has a handful of counts. Its specificity is unknown. This sample is drawn from a study of beta chain features in type 1 diabetes. At the level of the study: Patients shared similar age, gender and cell yields with healthy donors. Points from the study as a whole: Among all four CD4+ subsets, Type 1 diabetes patients had TCRB CDR3s that were moderately but significantly shorter. The study found fewer insertions and more deletions at VDJ junctions in type 1 diabetes patients.

Sorted populations were all over 98% pure. V lost 6 bases and J lost 10; bases outside the gene matches: 3. The germline gives CDR1 MNHEY, CDR2 SVGAGI. CDR3 length: 12 residues. The investigators reverse transcribed all of the isolated RNA, so they sequenced expressed TCRB transcripts. Sequencing was performed with immunoSEQ multiplex PCR; in TCRdb, only in-frame clones are kept and a portion is missing. This sample has 630,000 or so clones; roughly an eighth occur once, and the top ten carry approximately 0.042%. J is TRBJ1-6 and V is TRBV6-5; TRBD1 aligns across 7 bases. This receptor was obtained from a man aged 18 to 29 with type 1 diabetes. The material sequenced was naive CD4+ T cells from blood. The CDR3 sequence: CASRGQASPLHF. The CDR3 DNA follows: TGTGCCAGCAGAGGACAGGCATCACCCCTCCACTTT.